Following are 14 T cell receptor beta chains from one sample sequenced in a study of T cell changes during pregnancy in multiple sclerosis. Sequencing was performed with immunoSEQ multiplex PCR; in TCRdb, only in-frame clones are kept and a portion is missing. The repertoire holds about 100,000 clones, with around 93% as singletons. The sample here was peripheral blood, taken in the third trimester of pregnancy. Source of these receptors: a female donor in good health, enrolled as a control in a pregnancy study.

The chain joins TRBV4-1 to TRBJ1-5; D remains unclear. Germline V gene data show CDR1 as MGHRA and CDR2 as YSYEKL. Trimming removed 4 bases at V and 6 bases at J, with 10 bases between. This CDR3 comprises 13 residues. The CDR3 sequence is CASSPFPGQPQHF. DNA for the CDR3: TGCGCCAGCAGCCCCTTCCCCGGTCAGCCCCAGCATTTT.

In DNA, the CDR3 is TGTGCCAGTAAGCAGGGGCAAGGAAACACCATATATTTT. This gives the protein CASKQGQGNTIYF. The chain employs TRBV19 and TRBJ1-3; perhaps TRBD1 as D (6 bases). The V gene's germline CDR1 is LNHDA and CDR2 SQIVND (reference sequence). This CDR3 has 13 amino acids. V was trimmed by 7 bases and J by 4 bases, leaving 11 bases between them.

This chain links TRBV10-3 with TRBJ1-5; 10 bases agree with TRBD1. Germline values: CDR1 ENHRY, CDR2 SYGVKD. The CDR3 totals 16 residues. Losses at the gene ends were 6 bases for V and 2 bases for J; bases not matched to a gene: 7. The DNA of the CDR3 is TGTGCCATCAGGGAAGGACAGGGGGATGGCAATCAGCCCCAGCATTTT. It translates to CAIREGQGDGNQPQHF.

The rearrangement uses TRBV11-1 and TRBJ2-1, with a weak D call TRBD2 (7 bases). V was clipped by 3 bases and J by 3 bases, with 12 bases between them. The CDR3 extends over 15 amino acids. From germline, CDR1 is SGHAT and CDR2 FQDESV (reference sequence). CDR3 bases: TGTGCCAGCAGCTTTGAGGGGGGGGACTACAATGAGCAGTTCTTC. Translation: CASSFEGGDYNEQFF.

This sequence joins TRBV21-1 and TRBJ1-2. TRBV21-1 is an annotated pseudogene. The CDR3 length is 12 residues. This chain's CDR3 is CASSPRNYGYTF. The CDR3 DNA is TGTGCCAGCAGCCCTAGGAACTATGGCTACACCTTC.

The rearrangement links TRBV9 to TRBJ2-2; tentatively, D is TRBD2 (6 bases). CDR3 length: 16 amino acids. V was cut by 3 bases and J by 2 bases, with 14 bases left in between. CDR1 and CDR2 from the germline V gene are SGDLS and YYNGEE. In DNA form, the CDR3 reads TGTGCCAGCAGCGCACTGGCCGGGACTAACACCGGGGAGCTGTTTTTT. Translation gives CASSALAGTNTGELFF.

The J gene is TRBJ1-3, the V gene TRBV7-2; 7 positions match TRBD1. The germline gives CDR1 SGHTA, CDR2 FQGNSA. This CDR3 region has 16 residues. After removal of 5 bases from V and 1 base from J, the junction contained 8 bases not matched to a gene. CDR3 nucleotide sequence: TGTGCCAGCAGCCAGGGACAGTTGATTTCTGGAAACACCATATATTTT. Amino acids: CASSQGQLISGNTIYF. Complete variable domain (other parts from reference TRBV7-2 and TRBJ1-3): GAGVSQSPSNKVTEKGKDVELRCDPISGHTALYWYRQSLGQGLEFLIYFQGNSAPDKSGLPSDRFSAERTGGSVSTLTIQRTQQEDSAVYLCASSQGQLISGNTIYFGEGSWLTVV.

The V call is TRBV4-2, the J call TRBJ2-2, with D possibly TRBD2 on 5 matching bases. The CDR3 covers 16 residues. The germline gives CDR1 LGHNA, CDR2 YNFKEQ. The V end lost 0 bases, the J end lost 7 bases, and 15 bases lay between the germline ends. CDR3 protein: CASSQEDTSLGGELFF. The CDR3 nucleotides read TGTGCCAGCAGCCAAGAAGATACTAGTCTCGGCGGGGAGCTGTTTTTT.

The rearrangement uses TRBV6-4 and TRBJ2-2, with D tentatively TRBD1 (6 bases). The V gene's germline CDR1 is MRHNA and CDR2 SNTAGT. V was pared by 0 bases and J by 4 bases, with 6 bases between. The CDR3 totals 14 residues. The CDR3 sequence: CASSDSDSTGELFF. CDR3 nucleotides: TGTGCCAGCAGTGACTCGGACAGCACCGGGGAGCTGTTTTTT.

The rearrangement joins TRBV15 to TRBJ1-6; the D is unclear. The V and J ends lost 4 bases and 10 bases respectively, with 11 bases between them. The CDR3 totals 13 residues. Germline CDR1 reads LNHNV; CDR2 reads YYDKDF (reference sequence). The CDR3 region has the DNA TGTGCCACCAGCAAGGAGCTGGAATCACCCCTCCACTTT. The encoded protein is CATSKELESPLHF.

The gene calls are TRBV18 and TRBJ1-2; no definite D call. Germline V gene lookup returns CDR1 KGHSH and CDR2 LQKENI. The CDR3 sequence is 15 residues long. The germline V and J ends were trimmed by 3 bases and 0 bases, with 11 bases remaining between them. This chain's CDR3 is CASSPSSDSNYGYTF. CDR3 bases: TGTGCCAGCTCACCTAGTTCAGACTCTAACTATGGCTACACCTTC.

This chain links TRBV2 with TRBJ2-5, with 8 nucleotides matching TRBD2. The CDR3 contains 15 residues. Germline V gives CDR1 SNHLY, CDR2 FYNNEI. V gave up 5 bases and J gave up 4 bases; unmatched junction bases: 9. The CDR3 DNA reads TGTGCCAGCAGTCCTAGAGGACTAGCACGAGAGACCCAGTACTTC. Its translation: CASSPRGLARETQYF.

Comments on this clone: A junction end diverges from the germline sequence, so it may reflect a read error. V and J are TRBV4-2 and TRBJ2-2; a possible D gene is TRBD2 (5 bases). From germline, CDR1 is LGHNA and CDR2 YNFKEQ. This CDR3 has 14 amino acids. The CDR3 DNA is TGTGCCAGCAGCCAAGATCGGCACACCGGGGAGCTGCTTTTT. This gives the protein CASSQDRHTGELLF.

The CDR3 reads CASSPSGRGGFGEQFF. The CDR3 bases are TGTGCCAGCAGCCCCTCGGGGCGGGGGGGCTTCGGTGAGCAGTTCTTC. The chain uses TRBV4-2 and TRBJ2-1; 9 positions match TRBD2. Germline CDR1 reads LGHNA; CDR2 reads YNFKEQ. V lost 4 bases and J lost 9; bases outside the gene matches: 13. This CDR3 has 16 amino acids.